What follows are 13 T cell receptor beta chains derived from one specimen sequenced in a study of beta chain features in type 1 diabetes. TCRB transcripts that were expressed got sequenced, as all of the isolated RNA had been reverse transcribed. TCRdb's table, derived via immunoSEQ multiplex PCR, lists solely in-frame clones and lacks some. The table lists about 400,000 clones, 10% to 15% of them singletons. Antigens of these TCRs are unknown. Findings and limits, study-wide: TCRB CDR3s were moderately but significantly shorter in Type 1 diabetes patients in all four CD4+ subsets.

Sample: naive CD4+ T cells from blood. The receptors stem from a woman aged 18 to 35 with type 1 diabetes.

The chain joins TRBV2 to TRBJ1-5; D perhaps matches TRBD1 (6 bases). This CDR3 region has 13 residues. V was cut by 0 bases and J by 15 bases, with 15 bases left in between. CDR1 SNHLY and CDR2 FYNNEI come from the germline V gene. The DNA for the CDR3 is TGTGCCAGCAGTGAAGCGCTGGAGACAGGCATGCATTTT. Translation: CASSEALETGMHF.

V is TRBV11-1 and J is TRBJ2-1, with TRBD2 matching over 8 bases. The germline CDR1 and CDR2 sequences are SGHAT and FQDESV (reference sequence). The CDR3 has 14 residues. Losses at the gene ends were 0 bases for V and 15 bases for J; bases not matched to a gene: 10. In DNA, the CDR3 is TGTGCCAGCAGCTTAGCGTGGGACGGGGGGGATACGTTCTTC. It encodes CASSLAWDGGDTFF.

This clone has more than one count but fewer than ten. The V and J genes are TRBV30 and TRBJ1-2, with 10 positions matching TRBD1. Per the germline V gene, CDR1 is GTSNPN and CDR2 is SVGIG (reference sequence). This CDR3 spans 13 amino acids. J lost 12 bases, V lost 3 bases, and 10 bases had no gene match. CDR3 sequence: CAWRDPGQGPHTF. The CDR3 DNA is TGTGCCTGGAGGGATCCGGGACAGGGGCCCCACACCTTC.

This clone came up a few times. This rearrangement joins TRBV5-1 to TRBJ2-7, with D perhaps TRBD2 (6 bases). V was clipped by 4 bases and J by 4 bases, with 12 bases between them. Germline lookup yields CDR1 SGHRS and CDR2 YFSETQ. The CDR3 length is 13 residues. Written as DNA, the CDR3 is TGCGCCAGCAGCCGGGACTTACTTTACGAGCAGTACTTC. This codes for CASSRDLLYEQYF.

The CDR3 sequence is CASSPSGLASHEQYF. CDR3 DNA sequence: TGTGCCAGCAGTCCCTCCGGACTAGCATCCCACGAGCAGTACTTC. This chain connects TRBV28 to TRBJ2-7; TRBD2 matches 8 bases. This CDR3 contains 15 residues. V shed 5 bases and J 5 bases; nucleotides not matched to a gene: 11. Germline V gene lookup returns CDR1 MDHEN and CDR2 SYDVKM. Drawing the rest from reference TRBV28 and TRBJ2-7, the complete variable domain is DVKVTQSSRYLVKRTGEKVFLECVQDMDHENMFWYRQDPGLGLRLIYFSYDVKMKEKGDIPEGYSVSREKKERFSLILESASTNQTSMYLCASSPSGLASHEQYFGPGTRLTVT.

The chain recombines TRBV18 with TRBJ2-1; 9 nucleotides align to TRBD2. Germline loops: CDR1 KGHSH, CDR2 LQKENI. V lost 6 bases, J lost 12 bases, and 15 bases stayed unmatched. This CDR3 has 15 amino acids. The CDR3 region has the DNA TGTGCCAGCTCTACAGAACAGGGGACTAGCTCGAGGCAGTTCTTC. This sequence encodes CASSTEQGTSSRQFF.

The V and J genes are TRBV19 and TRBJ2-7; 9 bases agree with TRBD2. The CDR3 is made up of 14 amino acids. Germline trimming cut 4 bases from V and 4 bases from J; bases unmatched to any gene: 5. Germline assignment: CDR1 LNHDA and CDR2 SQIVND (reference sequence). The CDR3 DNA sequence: TGTGCCAGTAGTAAGCTAGCGGGACGATACGAGCAGTACTTC. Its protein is CASSKLAGRYEQYF.

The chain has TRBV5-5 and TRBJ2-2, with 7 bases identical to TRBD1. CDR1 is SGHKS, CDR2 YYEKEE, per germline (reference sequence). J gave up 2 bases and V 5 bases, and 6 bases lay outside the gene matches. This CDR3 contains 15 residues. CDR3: CASRRNRGNTGELFF. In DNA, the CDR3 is TGTGCCAGCAGGCGCAACAGGGGTAACACCGGGGAGCTGTTTTTT.

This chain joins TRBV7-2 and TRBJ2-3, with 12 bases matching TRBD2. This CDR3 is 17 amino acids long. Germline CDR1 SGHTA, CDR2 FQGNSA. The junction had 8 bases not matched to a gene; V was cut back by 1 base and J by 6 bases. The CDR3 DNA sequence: TGTGCCAGCAGCTTAGTGTCTAGCGGGGGGGGAGGGGATACGCAGTATTTT. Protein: CASSLVSSGGGGDTQYF. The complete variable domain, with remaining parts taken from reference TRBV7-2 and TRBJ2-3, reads GAGVSQSPSNKVTEKGKDVELRCDPISGHTALYWYRQSLGQGLEFLIYFQGNSAPDKSGLPSDRFSAERTGGSVSTLTIQRTQQEDSAVYLCASSLVSSGGGGDTQYFGPGTRLTVL.

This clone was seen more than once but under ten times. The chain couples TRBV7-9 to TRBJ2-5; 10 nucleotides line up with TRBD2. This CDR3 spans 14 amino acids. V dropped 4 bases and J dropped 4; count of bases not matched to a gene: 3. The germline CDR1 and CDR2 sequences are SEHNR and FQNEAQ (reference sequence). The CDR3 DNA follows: TGTGCCAGCAGCTCTAGCGGGAGCCGAGAGACCCAGTACTTC. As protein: CASSSSGSRETQYF.

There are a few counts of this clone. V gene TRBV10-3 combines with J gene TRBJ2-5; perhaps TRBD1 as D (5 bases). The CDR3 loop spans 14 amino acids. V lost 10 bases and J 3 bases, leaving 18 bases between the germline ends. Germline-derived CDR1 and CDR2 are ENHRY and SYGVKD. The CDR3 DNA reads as TGTGCCACAGAGGACACCCGCGGAGAAGAGACCCAGTACTTC. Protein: CATEDTRGEETQYF.

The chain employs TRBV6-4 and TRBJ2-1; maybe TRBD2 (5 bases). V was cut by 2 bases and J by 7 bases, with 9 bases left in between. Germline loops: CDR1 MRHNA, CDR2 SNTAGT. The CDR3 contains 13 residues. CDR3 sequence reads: CASSDGERNEQFF. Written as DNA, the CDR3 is TGTGCCAGCAGTGACGGCGAGCGGAATGAGCAGTTCTTC.

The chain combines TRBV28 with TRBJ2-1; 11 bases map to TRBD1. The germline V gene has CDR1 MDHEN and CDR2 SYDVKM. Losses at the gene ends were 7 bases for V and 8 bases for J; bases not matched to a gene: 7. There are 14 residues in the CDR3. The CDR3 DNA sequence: TGTGCCAGCACCCCCGGACAGGGGGCATATGAGCAGTTCTTC. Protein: CASTPGQGAYEQFF.